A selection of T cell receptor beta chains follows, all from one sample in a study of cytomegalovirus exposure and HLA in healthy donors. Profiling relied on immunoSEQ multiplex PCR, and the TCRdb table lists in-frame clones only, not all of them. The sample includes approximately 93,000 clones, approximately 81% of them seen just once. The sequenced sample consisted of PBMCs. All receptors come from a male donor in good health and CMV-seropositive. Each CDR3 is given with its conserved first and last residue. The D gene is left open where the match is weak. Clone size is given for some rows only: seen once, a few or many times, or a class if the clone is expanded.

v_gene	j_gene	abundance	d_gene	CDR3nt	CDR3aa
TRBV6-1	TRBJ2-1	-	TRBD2	TGTGCCAGCCTCCTAGCGGGGGCCTACAATGAGCAGTTCTTC	CASLLAGAYNEQFF
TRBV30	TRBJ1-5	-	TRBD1	TGTGCCTGGACTGGACAGGGGCTAAATCAGCCCCAGCATTTT	CAWTGQGLNQPQHF
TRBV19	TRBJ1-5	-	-	TGTGCCAGTAGTACCATTGGGGCAGGCCTTAATCAGCCCCAGCATTTT	CASSTIGAGLNQPQHF
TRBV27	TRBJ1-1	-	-	TGTGCCAGCAGTTTGGACAGTACCCCTAAGGGCACTGAAGCTTTCTTT	CASSLDSTPKGTEAFF
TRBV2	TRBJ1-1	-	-	TGTGCCAGCAGTACCACAGGGTTGAGCACTGAAGCTTTCTTT	CASSTTGLSTEAFF
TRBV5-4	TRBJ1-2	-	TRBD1	TGTGCCAGCAGCTTGATGGCCGGACAGGGCTTGGGCGGCTACACCTTC	CASSLMAGQGLGGYTF
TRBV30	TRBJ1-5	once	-	TGTGCCTGGAGTCCTCAGTTCAATCAGCCCCAGCATTTT	CAWSPQFNQPQHF
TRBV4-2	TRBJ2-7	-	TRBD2	TGTGCCAGCAGCGAGCCGGGGCGGGGGGCCTACGAGCAGTACTTC	CASSEPGRGAYEQYF
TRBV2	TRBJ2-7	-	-	TGTGCCAGCCAAAAGGGGGTCCCACCGACCTACGAGCAGTACTTC	CASQKGVPPTYEQYF
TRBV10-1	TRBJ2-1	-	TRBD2	TGCGCCAGCAGTGGCGGACTAGCGGGGCTATACAATGAGCAGTTCTTC	CASSGGLAGLYNEQFF
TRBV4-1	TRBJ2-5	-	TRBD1	TGCGCCAGCAGCCAAGAGGGACAGGGGGGTGAGACCCAGTACTTC	CASSQEGQGGETQYF
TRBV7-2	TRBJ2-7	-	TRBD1	TGTGCCAGCAGCTTACTAGGGGCCGGGACAGGGGCCTACGAGCAGTACTTC	CASSLLGAGTGAYEQYF
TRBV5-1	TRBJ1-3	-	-	TGCGCCAGCAGCTCCACAGGGCTCTCTGGAAACACCATATATTTT	CASSSTGLSGNTIYF
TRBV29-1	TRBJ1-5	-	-	TGCAGCGTTGAAGATCGGGATCAGCCCCAGCATTTT	CSVEDRDQPQHF
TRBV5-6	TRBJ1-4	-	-	TGTGCCAGCAGCCCTCCACAAAGCGATAATGAAAAACTGTTTTTT	CASSPPQSDNEKLFF
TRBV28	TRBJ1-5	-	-	TGTGCCAGCATTAGTAGCAATCAGCCCCAGCATTTT	CASISSNQPQHF
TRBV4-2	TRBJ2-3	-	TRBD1	TGTGCCAGCAGCCTCGGACAGGACGGAGATACGCAGTATTTT	CASSLGQDGDTQYF
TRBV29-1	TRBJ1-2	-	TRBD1	TGCAGCGTCGGGGACAGGGGGGCCGACTATGGCTACACCTTC	CSVGDRGADYGYTF
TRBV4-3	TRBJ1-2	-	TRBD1	TGCGCCAGCAGCCAAGGGACAGGGGATTTGGGCTACACCTTC	CASSQGTGDLGYTF
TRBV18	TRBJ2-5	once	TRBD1	TGTGCCAGCTCACCACCGGGACAGGGCCAAGAGACCCAGTACTTC	CASSPPGQGQETQYF
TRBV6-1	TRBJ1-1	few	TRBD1	TGTGCCAGCAGCGCGACAGGGAGAACTGAAGCTTTCTTT	CASSATGRTEAFF
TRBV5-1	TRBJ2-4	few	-	TGCGCCAGCAGCATCGGACAGATAAAAAACATTCAGTACTTC	CASSIGQIKNIQYF
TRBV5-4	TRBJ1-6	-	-	TGTGCCAGCAGCTTGGGTAGTGGGGGGTCCCAAAATTCACCCCTCCACTTT	CASSLGSGGSQNSPLHF
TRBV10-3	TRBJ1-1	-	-	TGTGCCATCAGTGAAATCTGGGGGCGCCCGAACACTGAAGCTTTCTTT	CAISEIWGRPNTEAFF
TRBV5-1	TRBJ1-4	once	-	TGCGCCAGCAGCTGGACATCAACTAATGAAAAACTGTTTTTT	CASSWTSTNEKLFF
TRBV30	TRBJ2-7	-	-	TGTGCCTGGAGTGCTTTCTCCTACGAGCAGTACTTC	CAWSAFSYEQYF
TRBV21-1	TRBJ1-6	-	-	TGTGCCAGCCAGGACAGGGGACATTCACCCCTCCACTTT	CASQDRGHSPLHF
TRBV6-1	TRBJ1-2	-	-	TGTGCCAGCAGTGACACAGGGAGACCCCCTTATGGCTACACCTTC	CASSDTGRPPYGYTF
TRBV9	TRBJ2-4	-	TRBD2	TGTGCCAGCAGCGTAGCCCTGGGGGAGGGCATTCAGTACTTC	CASSVALGEGIQYF
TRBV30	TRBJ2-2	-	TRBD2	TGTGCCTGGAGTGTACCTGGCGGGGGGGAATCCGGGGAGCTGTTTTTT	CAWSVPGGGESGELFF
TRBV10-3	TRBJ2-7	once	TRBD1	TGTGCCATCACCGACGGACAGGGAAGCGAGCAGTACTTC	CAITDGQGSEQYF
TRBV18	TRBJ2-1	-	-	TGTGCCAGCTCACCGCTAGGGGGGGACAATGAGCAGTTCTTC	CASSPLGGDNEQFF
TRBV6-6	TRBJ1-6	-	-	TGTGCCAGCAGTTACGAATCCGGGGGAAATTCACCCCTCCACTTT	CASSYESGGNSPLHF
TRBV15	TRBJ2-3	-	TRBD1	TGTGCCACCAGCAGCTTACAGGGGCAAGATACGCAGTATTTT	CATSSLQGQDTQYF
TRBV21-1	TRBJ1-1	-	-	TGTGCCAGCAGCCCCCGCAGGGGCGAGAACACTGAAGCTTTCTTT	CASSPRRGENTEAFF
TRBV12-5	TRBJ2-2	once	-	TGTGCTAGTGGTTTGGTACTGGGGGGGGGCGTCACCGGGGAGCTGTTTTTT	CASGLVLGGGVTGELFF
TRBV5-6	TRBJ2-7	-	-	TGTGCCAGCAGCTCCCGACGGGGTAGCTCCTACGAGCAGTACTTC	CASSSRRGSSYEQYF
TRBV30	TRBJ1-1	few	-	TGTGCGTGGGGTGCCGGGTTCGCTGAAGCTTTCTTT	CAWGAGFAEAFF
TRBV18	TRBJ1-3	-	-	TGTGCCAGCTCATCCCCGACAGGTCACAGCTCTGGAAACACCATATATTTT	CASSSPTGHSSGNTIYF
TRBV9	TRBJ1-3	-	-	TGTGCCAGCAGCGTAGAGTCACCCAACAGACAGTTCTCTGGAAACACCATATATTTT	CASSVESPNRQFSGNTIYF
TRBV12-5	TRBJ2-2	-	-	TGTGCTAAACCGTGGAGAACGAACACCGGGGAGCTGTTTTTT	CAKPWRTNTGELFF
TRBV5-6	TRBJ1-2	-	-	TGTGCCAGCTCCGGGGCGCGGGAGATTAGTGGCTACACCTTC	CASSGAREISGYTF
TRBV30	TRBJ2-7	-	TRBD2	TGTGCCTGGAGCGGGACTAGCCCCTACGAGCAGTACTTC	CAWSGTSPYEQYF
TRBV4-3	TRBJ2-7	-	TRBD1	TGCGCCAGCAGCCAAGATCAGGACAGGGGTTACGAGCAGTACTTC	CASSQDQDRGYEQYF
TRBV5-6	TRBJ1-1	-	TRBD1	TGTGCCAGCAGCTTAACAGGGGATGTGAACACTGAAGCTTTCTTT	CASSLTGDVNTEAFF
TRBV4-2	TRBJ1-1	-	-	TGTGCCAGCAGCCAAGCCGAGGTGAACACTGAAGCTTTCTTT	CASSQAEVNTEAFF
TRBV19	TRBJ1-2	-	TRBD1	TGTGCCAGTTGCCGCCCGGACAGGGCTAACTATGGCTACACCTTC	CASCRPDRANYGYTF
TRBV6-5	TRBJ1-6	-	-	TGTGCCAGCCCCGGGACTGCAAATTCACCCCTCCACTTT	CASPGTANSPLHF
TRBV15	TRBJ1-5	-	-	TGTGCCACCAGCAGAGATCTGGGGGCCGGTCAGCCCCAGCATTTT	CATSRDLGAGQPQHF
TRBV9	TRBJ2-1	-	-	TGTGCCAGCAGCGGCTTGGACAGAAGCTCCTACAATGAGCAGTTCTTC	CASSGLDRSSYNEQFF
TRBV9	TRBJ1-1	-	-	TGTGCCAGCAGCTCCCAGGGTTTGAACACTGAAGCTTTCTTT	CASSSQGLNTEAFF
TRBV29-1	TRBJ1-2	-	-	TGCAGCGTTGAAGATGGCCGTTGGGGCTACACCTTC	CSVEDGRWGYTF
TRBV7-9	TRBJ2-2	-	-	TGTGCCAGCAGCTTAGCGCTAACCACAGGGACCGGGGAGCTGTTTTTT	CASSLALTTGTGELFF
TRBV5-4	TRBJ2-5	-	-	TGTGCCAGCAGCTTGCAAACTAGCCAAGAGACCCAGTACTTC	CASSLQTSQETQYF
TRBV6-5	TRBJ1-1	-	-	TGTGCCAGCAGTTACCGAGGTAACACTGAAGCTTTCTTT	CASSYRGNTEAFF
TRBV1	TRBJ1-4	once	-	TGCACCAGCAGCAAAGGGGGCAGGGGGCGAACGGAAAAACTGTTTTTT	CTSSKGGRGRTEKLFF
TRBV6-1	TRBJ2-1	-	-	TGTGCCAGCACTCCCCCGGGGGTATTCTACAATGAGCAGTTCTTC	CASTPPGVFYNEQFF